This T cell receptor (beta chain) originates from a study of neoadjuvant anti-PD-1 for oral cavity cancer. The CDR3 loop spans 16 amino acids. CDR1 is MNHEY and CDR2 is SMNVEV in the germline V gene (reference sequence). Trimming removed 2 bases at V and 0 bases at J, with 11 bases between. Sequencing was performed with immunoSEQ multiplex PCR; in TCRdb, only in-frame clones are kept and a portion is missing. In the table there are approximately 12,000 clones, roughly 60% of which are singletons. The receptor's source is a person between 40 and 85 years old with oral cavity squamous cell carcinoma. Specimen: tumor tissue, collected before nivolumab (anti-PD-1) treatment. This rearrangement joins TRBV27 to TRBJ2-1; D gene uncertain. The CDR3 sequence: CASSLGRDNSYNEQFF. The CDR3 coding sequence is TGTGCCAGCAGTTTAGGGCGAGATAACTCCTACAATGAGCAGTTCTTC.